This T cell receptor (beta chain) was captured in a study of cytomegalovirus exposure and HLA in healthy donors. Study-level results: While the bulk of TCR sequences proved rare, some public TCRs turned up in many donors. The investigators catalogued some 160 TCR beta chains as cytomegalovirus-associated.

Sequenced by immunoSEQ multiplex PCR; TCRdb stores in-frame clones only, minus some. There are 150,000 to 200,000 clones in the sample; around four fifths occur only once, and 2% to 2.5% lies in the top ten. As for this clone: What it binds is unknown. Other nucleotide sequences from this sample produce the same CDR3.

The CDR3 extends over 14 amino acids. Germline assignment: CDR1 SGHTA and CDR2 FQGTGA. V trimming: 5 bases; J trimming: 4 bases; junction bases outside the gene matches: 3. The chain joins TRBV7-3 to TRBJ2-2, with 8 bases fitting TRBD2. The sample consisted of PBMCs. The origin of this receptor is a man younger than 45 in good health and CMV-seropositive. Here the CDR3 reads CASSPAGGTGELFF. Written as DNA, the CDR3 is TGTGCCAGCAGCCCCGCGGGGGGCACCGGGGAGCTGTTTTTT.